Each of the 15 T cell receptor beta chains below was sequenced from the same sample in a study of radiation and T cells in renal cell carcinoma. Specified time point: baseline pretreatment blood. As for treatment: 15 Gy SBRT to primary tumor, nephrectomy 4 weeks later. Sequenced by immunoSEQ multiplex PCR; TCRdb stores in-frame clones only, minus some. The sample yields 110,000 to 150,000 clones, roughly 80% seen once. The input for sequencing was blood, taken from a patient whose treatment included radiotherapy and nephrectomy. These receptors all come from a woman aged 45-59 years with renal cell carcinoma.

V usage is TRBV6-5 and J usage is TRBJ1-5; 10 bases align to TRBD1. The CDR3 has 15 residues. Per germline, CDR1 MNHEY and CDR2 SVGAGI. J lost 6 bases, V lost 6 bases, and 8 bases had no gene match. The CDR3 loop reads CASSPRDRGFQPQHF. The CDR3 DNA reads as TGTGCCAGCAGCCCCCGGGACAGGGGATTTCAGCCCCAGCATTTT.

The V call is TRBV9, the J call TRBJ2-2; 8 bases map to TRBD2. V was pared by 4 bases and J by 6 bases, with 11 bases of the junction left unmatched. The CDR3 spans 16 residues. In germline, CDR1 is SGDLS, CDR2 YYNGEE. CDR3 region: CASSPRGGRLSGELFF. The CDR3 nucleotides read TGTGCCAGCAGCCCTCGGGGGGGGCGTCTGTCCGGGGAGCTGTTTTTT.

The gene calls are TRBV7-2 and TRBJ1-2; 8 positions agree with TRBD1. The CDR3 length is 15 residues. The V gene end was trimmed by 1 base and the J gene end by 6 bases; junction bases not matched to a gene: 7. CDR1 and CDR2 from the germline V gene are SGHTA and FQGNSA. Written as DNA, the CDR3 is TGTGCCAGCAGCTTAGTTGGGACAGGCTCTAATGGCTACACCTTC. It yields the protein CASSLVGTGSNGYTF.

This chain links TRBV9 with TRBJ2-2; D gene ambiguous. Trimming removed 0 bases from V and 2 bases from J, with 5 bases in between. CDR3 length: 14 residues. CDR1 and CDR2 from the germline V gene are SGDLS and YYNGEE. CDR3 nucleotide sequence: TGTGCCAGCAGCGTAGTTCCCAACACCGGGGAGCTGTTTTTT. Amino acid sequence: CASSVVPNTGELFF.

The chain uses TRBV25-1 and TRBJ2-7; D is unresolved. Looked up from germline, CDR1 is MGHDK and CDR2 is SYGVNS. Trimming took 3 bases from V and 3 from J, leaving 9 bases between them. The CDR3 contains 13 residues. The CDR3 DNA sequence: TGTGCCAGCAGTGATCCGGACGACTACGAGCAGTACTTC. The encoded protein is CASSDPDDYEQYF.

The rearrangement uses TRBV6-6 and TRBJ1-2; 9 bases align to TRBD1. This CDR3 is 13 amino acids long. CDR1 MNHNY and CDR2 SVGAGI come from the germline V gene (reference sequence). The J segment lost 10 bases and the V segment lost 6 bases, leaving 9 bases of the junction unmatched. The CDR3 bases are TGTGCCAGCAGCGCGACAGGGGGTAATGACTACACCTTC. It yields the protein CASSATGGNDYTF.

The chain is built from TRBV9 and TRBJ1-5; no clear D gene. Germline V gene sequence: CDR1 SGDLS, CDR2 YYNGEE. CDR3 length equals 14 residues. V was shortened by 4 bases and J by 0 bases, with 8 bases between the two germline ends. The DNA for the CDR3 is TGTGCCAGCAGCCAAGGTAATAGCAATCAGCCCCAGCATTTT. Encoded protein: CASSQGNSNQPQHF.

V and J are TRBV5-4 and TRBJ2-7; D not resolved. Per the germline V gene, CDR1 is SGHNT and CDR2 is YYREEE (reference sequence). CDR3 size: 14 residues. Trimming removed 4 bases from V and 2 bases from J, with 13 bases in between. CDR3 in DNA: TGTGCCAGCAGCCGTGCAGAGTCTGCCTACGAGCAGTACTTC. It is translated as CASSRAESAYEQYF. The full variable domain, in which reference TRBV5-4 and TRBJ2-7 provide the parts outside the CDR3, is ETGVTQSPTHLIKTRGQQVTLRCSSQSGHNTVSWYQQALGQGPQFIFQYYREEENGRGNFPPRFSGLQFPNYSSELNVNALELDDSALYLCASSRAESAYEQYFGPGTRLTVT.

The V and J genes are TRBV25-1 and TRBJ1-4; 8 bases agree with TRBD1. There are 15 residues in the CDR3. V gave up 3 bases and J gave up 6 bases; unmatched junction bases: 6. CDR1 and CDR2 (germline): MGHDK, SYGVNS. The CDR3 protein is CASSEFAGGDEKLFF. The CDR3 DNA is TGTGCCAGCAGTGAGTTCGCAGGGGGCGATGAAAAACTGTTTTTT.

V gene TRBV6-6 combines with J gene TRBJ2-6; 9 positions match TRBD1. This CDR3 spans 15 amino acids. V shed 6 bases, J shed 2 bases, and the junction held 2 bases outside the gene matches. The V gene's germline CDR1 is MNHNY and CDR2 SVGAGI (reference sequence). The CDR3 nucleotides are TGTGCCAGCAGGGACAGGGGTGCTGGGGCCAACGTCCTGACTTTC. This gives the protein CASRDRGAGANVLTF.

The CDR3 region is CASSLAPQDTNEKLFF. In DNA form, the CDR3 reads TGCGCCAGCAGCTTGGCCCCGCAGGACACTAATGAAAAACTGTTTTTT. This rearrangement joins TRBV5-1 to TRBJ1-4, with unresolved D. The CDR3 runs to 16 residues. Germline V lookup: CDR1 SGHRS, CDR2 YFSETQ. V was trimmed by 0 bases and J by 2 bases, leaving 11 bases between them.

This chain links TRBV19 with TRBJ2-5; 7 nucleotides align to TRBD1. The CDR3 runs to 13 residues. CDR1 is LNHDA, CDR2 SQIVND, per germline (reference sequence). With V trimmed by 10 bases and J by 2 bases, 7 bases remained unmatched. The CDR3 region is CATRWTGQETQYF. CDR3 nucleotide sequence: TGTGCCACCAGATGGACAGGACAAGAGACCCAGTACTTC.

The genes are TRBV4-1 and TRBJ2-1; D possibly matches TRBD1 or TRBD2 (5 bases each). The CDR3 is made up of 14 amino acids. Looked up from germline, CDR1 is MGHRA and CDR2 is YSYEKL. V was shortened by 1 base and J by 12 bases, with 16 bases between the two germline ends. The CDR3 sequence is CASSQVETGTVQFF. The CDR3 DNA reads TGCGCCAGCAGCCAAGTAGAAACTGGGACGGTGCAGTTCTTC.

This chain uses TRBV5-1 with TRBJ2-1; D gene uncertain. The CDR3 runs to 11 residues. V was trimmed by 0 bases and J by 15 bases, leaving 10 bases between them. CDR1 SGHRS and CDR2 YFSETQ come from the germline V gene. CDR3 sequence reads: CASSLDRYLFF. In DNA form, the CDR3 reads TGCGCCAGCAGCTTGGACCGTTACTTGTTCTTC.

This chain joins TRBV27 and TRBJ2-7; D is perhaps TRBD1 or TRBD2 (5 bases each). This CDR3 comprises 15 residues. The V and J ends lost 0 bases and 2 bases respectively, with 11 bases between them. Germline V gene lookup returns CDR1 MNHEY and CDR2 SMNVEV (reference sequence). CDR3 region: CASSLSARGAYEQYF. For the CDR3, the DNA is TGTGCCAGCAGTTTATCGGCCAGAGGGGCCTACGAGCAGTACTTC.